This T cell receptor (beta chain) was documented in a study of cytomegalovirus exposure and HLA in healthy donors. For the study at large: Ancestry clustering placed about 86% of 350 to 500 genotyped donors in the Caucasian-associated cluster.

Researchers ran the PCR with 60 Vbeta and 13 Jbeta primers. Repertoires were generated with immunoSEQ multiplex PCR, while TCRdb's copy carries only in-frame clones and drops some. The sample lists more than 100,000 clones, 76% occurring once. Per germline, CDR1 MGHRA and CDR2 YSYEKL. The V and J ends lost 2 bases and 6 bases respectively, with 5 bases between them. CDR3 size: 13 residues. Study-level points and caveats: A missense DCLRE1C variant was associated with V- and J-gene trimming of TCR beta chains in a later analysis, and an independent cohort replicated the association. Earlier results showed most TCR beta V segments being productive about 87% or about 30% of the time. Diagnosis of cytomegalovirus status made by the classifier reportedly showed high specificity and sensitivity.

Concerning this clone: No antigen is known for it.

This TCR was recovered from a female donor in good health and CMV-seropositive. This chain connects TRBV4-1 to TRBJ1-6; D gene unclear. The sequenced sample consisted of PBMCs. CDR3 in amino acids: CASSQSVNSPLHF. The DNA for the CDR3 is TGCGCCAGCAGCCAATCTGTTAATTCACCCCTCCACTTT.